This record concerns one T cell receptor (beta chain) sequence. This clonotype was seen ten or more times. It has no known antigen specificity. It has no much larger one-base neighbor in the sample; base qualities were not kept. The method behind the library was RT-PCR. Sequencing used an Illumina HiSeq 2500. TCRdb reprocessing: public reads trimmed at Q25 with fastp, clones called with MiXCR, in-frame beta chains kept. A single entry per CDR3 protein holds the most common genes and DNA from its merged rows. This sample gives over 150,000 distinct CDR3 sequences in total; about 9% of them show up just once. The ten largest clones add up to about a tenth of the sample. This sample was included in a study of response to subunit inactivated influenza vaccine (dated by TCRdb to 2016 to 2018). In terms of the full investigation: The study used deep quantitative T cell receptor repertoire profiling to track responses to a trivalent subunit inactivated influenza vaccine.

What the study reported, not specific to this receptor: It was suggested by the authors that each seasonal influenza vaccination may recruit only a limited number of new T cells.

Trimming removed 5 bases from V and 3 bases from J; the gene matches leave 16 bases unexplained. As encoded in the germline V gene (reference sequence), CDR1 is SGHAT while CDR2 is FQDESV. From the cysteine up to the phenylalanine, the CDR3 has a length of 19 residues. The kept DNA is CDR3 alone, 57 bases in frame from the first base. Recombination linked TRBV11-1 to TRBJ2-1; TRBD2 agrees with 10 junctional bases. Source: non-naive T cells sorted from PBMCs, taken on the day of vaccination. The sample's cell subset or site label, decoded: memory T cell fraction. The source of this sequence is a man in his fifties or sixties who received an inactivated influenza vaccine. Donor details come from another sample of the same person, matched by shared clones. The CDR3 region: CASSPTSGIGLGFYNEQFF. In nucleotides, the sequence is TGTGCCAGCAGCCCCACTAGCGGGATCGGTCTCGGGTTCTACAATGAGCAGTTCTTC.